The entry below describes one T cell receptor beta chain. One Seattle source followed patients from active infection through their disease course. This sample stems from a study of blood T cell repertoires in COVID-19. Background on the study: Samples came from the United States, Italy and Spain, spanning acute and convalescent COVID-19.

The table came from immunoSEQ multiplex PCR; TCRdb's copy has only in-frame clones and leaves some out. The table has under 200,000 clones, roughly 93% seen once. Germline trimming cut 4 bases from V and 5 bases from J; bases unmatched to any gene: 5. This CDR3 is 16 amino acids long. CDR1 is PRHDT, CDR2 FYEKMQ, per germline (reference sequence). The TCR was taken from a man aged 18-30 years with COVID-19, enrolled during active disease. The chain combines TRBV13 with TRBJ2-1; TRBD2 matches at 13 bases. Input material: peripheral blood. CDR3 residues: CASSSGTSGKNNEQFF. In nucleotides, the CDR3 is TGTGCCAGCAGCTCCGGGACTAGCGGGAAAAACAATGAGCAGTTCTTC.